Below, 32 T cell receptor beta chains from the same sample are listed, as sequenced in a study of blood T cells in healthy people across ages. It was with a sample-barcoded 5' primer and a J-beta primer mix that a second PCR of roughly 7 to 12 cycles was run. TCRdb re-called the 5' RACE reads through MiXCR, storing one row per CDR3 protein. The data hold fewer than 1,000,000 distinct CDR3 sequences, with about 47% observed a single time. The source material was blood. The origin of the receptors is a man older than 75 in good health.

This clonotype was counted only a few times. This rearrangement joins TRBV20-1 to TRBJ2-7; 8 bases agree with TRBD2. CDR1 is DFQATT, CDR2 SNEGSKA, per germline (reference sequence). The J segment lost 5 bases and the V segment lost 6 bases, leaving 12 bases of the junction unmatched. The CDR3 extends over 14 amino acids. The CDR3 DNA reads TGCAGTGCGCCAGTAGCGGGATTGCCCGACGAGCAGTACTTC. Its translation is CSAPVAGLPDEQYF.

The CDR3 sequence is CSARGGTGSKFSNEQFF. The CDR3 DNA follows: TGCAGTGCTAGGGGCGGAACCGGGAGTAAGTTCTCCAATGAGCAGTTCTTC. The rearrangement links TRBV20-1 to TRBJ2-1, with D perhaps TRBD2 (6 bases). This CDR3 comprises 17 residues. CDR1 DFQATT and CDR2 SNEGSKA come from the germline V gene (reference sequence). V shed 3 bases and J shed 6 bases, with 24 bases lying between them.

The chain is built from TRBV5-1 and TRBJ2-5; 12 bases line up with TRBD2. V trimming: 0 bases; J trimming: 1 base; junction bases outside the gene matches: 1. The V gene's germline CDR1 is SGHRS and CDR2 YFSETQ. The CDR3 covers 16 residues. CDR3 residues: CASSLALAGGQETQYF. The CDR3 DNA reads TGCGCCAGCAGCTTGGCACTAGCGGGAGGCCAAGAGACCCAGTACTTC.

The CDR3 region is CASSPEASAYNEQYF. CDR3 in DNA: TGTGCCAGCAGCCCGGAAGCGAGCGCCTACAATGAGCAGTACTTC. The V call is TRBV7-2, the J call TRBJ2-5; no reliable D call. The germline V gene encodes CDR1 SGHTA and CDR2 FQGNSA. This CDR3 is built from 15 residues. Trimming removed 5 bases at V and 11 bases at J, with 24 bases between. The entire variable domain, with the rest obtained from reference TRBV7-2 and TRBJ2-5, is as follows: GAGVSQSPSNKVTEKGKDVELRCDPISGHTALYWYRQSLGQGLEFLIYFQGNSAPDKSGLPSDRFSAERTGGSVSTLTIQRTQQEDSAVYLCASSPEASAYNEQYFGPGTRLLVL.

This clonotype was observed at least ten times. The gene calls are TRBV29-1 and TRBJ2-5; 8 bases are a match to TRBD2. Per the germline V gene, CDR1 is SQVTM and CDR2 is ANQGSEA. This CDR3 contains 15 residues. J was trimmed by 8 bases and V by 1 base; bases with no gene match: 12. CDR3 loop: CSVEAGTRGQGTQYF. In DNA form, the CDR3 reads TGCAGCGTTGAAGCCGGGACTAGGGGACAAGGAACCCAGTACTTC.

J is TRBJ2-4 and V is TRBV4-2, with no clear D. Germline V gene data show CDR1 as LGHNA and CDR2 as YNFKEQ. Trimming stripped 0 bases from V and 5 bases from J, with 8 bases between. The CDR3 is made up of 14 amino acids. The CDR3 loop is CASSQERVENIQYF. DNA of the CDR3: TGTGCCAGCAGCCAAGAAAGGGTGGAAAACATTCAGTACTTC.

DNA for the CDR3: TGTGCCAGCGCTCGACGCCTTAACTATGGCTACACCTTC. Its translation: CASARRLNYGYTF. The J gene is TRBJ1-2, the V gene TRBV21-1. TRBV21-1 is designated a pseudogene. The CDR3 consists of 13 residues.

This clonotype has just a few counts. The chain combines TRBV12-3 or TRBV12-4 with TRBJ2-7; 16 nucleotides align to TRBD2. The trim removed 5 bases at V and 6 bases at J, leaving 10 bases unmatched. This CDR3 comprises 17 residues. The CDR3 is CASSPGTSGRASPEQYF. The CDR3 region has the DNA TGTGCCAGCAGTCCCGGGACTAGCGGGAGGGCCTCCCCCGAGCAGTACTTC.

The chain is built from TRBV20-1 and TRBJ2-1; D possibly corresponds to TRBD2 (6 bases). The length of the CDR3 is 15 residues. V lost 3 bases and J lost 5, with 17 bases in between. From germline, CDR1 is DFQATT and CDR2 SNEGSKA (reference sequence). The CDR3 coding sequence is TGCAGTGCTAGTTCCGGGACTTTCCAAAACAATGAGCAGTTCTTC. Translating it yields CSASSGTFQNNEQFF.

In its sample, this clonotype was seen a few times. For the CDR3, the DNA is TGTGCCAGCAGCTTAGAACTATTAGAGACCCAGTACTTC. The encoded protein is CASSLELLETQYF. This chain links TRBV7-2 with TRBJ2-5, with D unresolved. CDR1 is SGHTA and CDR2 is FQGNSA in the germline V gene. V dropped 1 base and J dropped 4 bases, with 7 bases sitting between them. The CDR3 is made up of 13 amino acids. The complete variable domain, with remaining parts taken from reference TRBV7-2 and TRBJ2-5, reads GAGVSQSPSNKVTEKGKDVELRCDPISGHTALYWYRQSLGQGLEFLIYFQGNSAPDKSGLPSDRFSAERTGGSVSTLTIQRTQQEDSAVYLCASSLELLETQYFGPGTRLLVL.

In its sample, this clonotype was seen many times. In DNA form, the CDR3 reads TGTGCCAGCAGTCCCCCGGGGCCCCTGGATACGCAGTATTTT. This gives the protein CASSPPGPLDTQYF. The V gene is TRBV12-3 or TRBV12-4, the J gene TRBJ2-3; D is possibly TRBD1 or TRBD2 (5 bases each). With 5 bases removed from V and 6 bases from J, the gap between germline ends came to 15 bases. The CDR3 consists of 14 residues.

The genes are TRBV20-1 and TRBJ1-5; 7 bases match TRBD1. V shed 5 bases and J 4 bases; nucleotides not matched to a gene: 8. The CDR3 has 14 amino acids. Germline V CDR1 and CDR2: DFQATT, SNEGSKA (reference sequence). The CDR3 nucleotides are TGCAGTGCTGGGGGGCGACAGGGAAATCAGCCCCAGCATTTT. It codes for CSAGGRQGNQPQHF.

This clonotype has ten or more counts. The chain uses TRBV29-1 and TRBJ2-5; D is possibly TRBD1 or TRBD2 (5 bases each). Trimming shortened V by 3 bases and J by 4 bases, and 12 bases separated the two germline ends. This CDR3 comprises 13 residues. Germline lookup yields CDR1 SQVTM and CDR2 ANQGSEA. The DNA for the CDR3 is TGCAGCGTTGATCGGGGACCTAGAGAGACCCAGTACTTC. It codes for CSVDRGPRETQYF. The full variable domain, its missing parts supplied by reference TRBV29-1 and TRBJ2-5, is SAVISQKPSRDICQRGTSLTIQCQVDSQVTMMFWYRQQPGQSLTLIATANQGSEATYESGFVIDKFPISRPNLTFSTLTVSNMSPEDSSIYLCSVDRGPRETQYFGPGTRLLVL.

The chain combines TRBV7-9 with TRBJ2-4, with D possibly TRBD1 on 5 matching bases. The J call may be wrong; the DNA end is better matched by TRBJ2-7. CDR3 length equals 16 residues. CDR1 and CDR2 (germline): SEHNR, FQNEAQ (reference sequence). DNA of the CDR3: TGTGCCAGCAGCCCGGGCCACACAAGGGGCGTCCACGAGCAGTACTTC. Translated, it gives CASSPGHTRGVHEQYF.

This clonotype came up once. V gene TRBV18 combines with J gene TRBJ2-1; D remains ambiguous. V lost 3 bases to trimming and J lost 11 bases, with 11 bases between them. There are 12 residues in the CDR3. Germline V gene data show CDR1 as KGHSH and CDR2 as LQKENI. The CDR3 region is CASSPGVEKQFF. DNA for the CDR3: TGTGCCAGCTCACCCGGCGTGGAGAAGCAGTTCTTC.

Only a few counts were recorded for this clonotype. The chain uses TRBV6-5 and TRBJ2-7; TRBD2 aligns across 9 bases. The DNA end lines up better with TRBJ2-5; the J call may be wrong. Germline loops: CDR1 MNHEY, CDR2 SVGAGI. This CDR3 is 14 amino acids long. CDR3 sequence: CASSSRGGVETQYF. In DNA, the CDR3 is TGTGCCAGCAGTTCTCGCGGGGGGGTGGAGACCCAGTACTTC.

V usage is TRBV5-5 and J usage is TRBJ2-1; 7 bases align to TRBD1. Looked up from germline, CDR1 is SGHKS and CDR2 is YYEKEE (reference sequence). The CDR3 is 16 amino acids. The V gene end was trimmed by 4 bases and the J gene end by 1 base; junction bases not matched to a gene: 8. The CDR3 spells CASSDKQGSSYNEQFF. CDR3 nucleotides: TGTGCCAGCAGCGACAAACAGGGGAGTTCCTACAATGAGCAGTTCTTC. The full variable domain, its missing parts supplied by reference TRBV5-5 and TRBJ2-1, is DAGVTQSPTHLIKTRGQQVTLRCSPISGHKSVSWYQQVLGQGPQFIFQYYEKEERGRGNFPDRFSARQFPNYSSELNVNALLLGDSALYLCASSDKQGSSYNEQFFGPGTRLTVL.

Worth noting for this clonotype: Just one base apart from a much larger clone, this may be a read error. The genes are TRBV6-2 or TRBV6-3 and TRBJ2-7, with 8 bases lining up with TRBD2. Germline CDR1 reads MNHEY; CDR2 reads SVGEGT. This CDR3 has 16 residues. Trimming at V came to 2 bases and at J to 7 bases, leaving 13 bases not matched to a gene. The CDR3 bases are TGTGCCAGCAGTTACCCTAGCGGGCGCCCTGACAATGAGCAGTACTTC. It yields the protein CASSYPSGRPDNEQYF.

The rearrangement joins TRBV15 to TRBJ2-4; D could derive from TRBD1 or TRBD2 (5 bases each). Looked up from germline, CDR1 is LNHNV and CDR2 is YYDKDF (reference sequence). Trimming took 5 bases from V and 7 from J, leaving 18 bases between them. The CDR3 loop spans 15 amino acids. CDR3 protein: CATSWKLVGENIQYF. CDR3 sequence (DNA): TGTGCCACCAGCTGGAAATTGGTGGGGGAGAACATTCAGTACTTC. The full variable domain, in which reference TRBV15 and TRBJ2-4 provide the parts outside the CDR3, is DAMVIQNPRYQVTQFGKPVTLSCSQTLNHNVMYWYQQKSSQAPKLLFHYYDKDFNNEADTPDNFQSRRPNTSFCFLDIRSPGLGDTAMYLCATSWKLVGENIQYFGAGTRLSVL.

There are many counts of this clonotype. The DNA of the CDR3 is TGCGCCAGCAGCTTGTCAGGGAACTCCTACGAGCAGTACTTC. The encoded protein is CASSLSGNSYEQYF. The chain has TRBV5-1 and TRBJ2-7; D might be TRBD1 (5 bases). Trimming took 1 base from V and 0 from J, leaving 8 bases between them. Germline-derived CDR1 and CDR2 are SGHRS and YFSETQ. This CDR3 has 14 amino acids.

The chain links TRBV14 to TRBJ2-3, with D perhaps matching TRBD1 (6 bases). The CDR3 sequence is 15 residues long. The germline V gene has CDR1 SGHDN and CDR2 FVKESK. The V gene lost 3 bases and the J gene lost 2 bases, with 12 bases spanning the gap. This CDR3 reads CASSQMGHLTDTQYF. As DNA, the CDR3 is TGTGCCAGCAGCCAGATGGGACATCTCACAGATACGCAGTATTTT.

The chain recombines TRBV29-1 with TRBJ2-7; 10 nucleotides line up with TRBD2. V gave up 3 bases and J gave up 5 bases; unmatched junction bases: 7. CDR3 length: 14 residues. Looked up from germline, CDR1 is SQVTM and CDR2 is ANQGSEA. Here the CDR3 DNA reads TGCAGCGTTGATGTAGCGGGAGGAGGGCACGAGCAGTACTTC. This encodes CSVDVAGGGHEQYF.

This clonotype was detected only a few times. This chain joins TRBV30 and TRBJ1-4, with 7 bases identical to TRBD1. J was trimmed by 5 bases and V by 3 bases; bases with no gene match: 6. The CDR3 has 14 residues. Germline assignment: CDR1 GTSNPN and CDR2 SVGIG (reference sequence). The CDR3 bases are TGTGCCTGGAGCGCACAGGGGCCGAATGAAAAACTGTTTTTT. Its protein is CAWSAQGPNEKLFF.

The chain links TRBV5-6 to TRBJ2-7; weak D call: TRBD2 (5 bases). The germline V and J ends were trimmed by 7 bases and 6 bases, with 23 bases remaining between them. Germline V lookup: CDR1 SGHDT, CDR2 YYEEEE. The length of the CDR3 is 15 residues. The CDR3 reads CASRSSMRVSREQYF. CDR3 in DNA: TGTGCCAGCCGGTCTTCCATGCGGGTATCTCGCGAGCAGTACTTC.

The gene calls are TRBV7-2 and TRBJ2-7; D not resolved. This CDR3 has 13 amino acids. Trimming pared 5 bases from V and 12 bases from J, leaving 20 bases between. Germline V gene sequence: CDR1 SGHTA, CDR2 FQGNSA. This CDR3 is CASSLLACHRRYF. The CDR3 nucleotides read TGTGCCAGCAGCCTACTTGCGTGTCATAGGCGGTACTTC.

This rearrangement joins TRBV5-6 to TRBJ1-2, with TRBD1 matching 9 bases. Germline CDR1 reads SGHDT; CDR2 reads YYEEEE. The CDR3 loop spans 15 amino acids. The junction had 3 bases not matched to a gene; V was cut back by 1 base and J by 2 bases. CDR3 sequence (DNA): TGTGCCAGCAGCTTGACGGGACAGGGAAACTATGGCTACACCTTC. Amino acids: CASSLTGQGNYGYTF.

The V and J genes are TRBV5-1 and TRBJ2-1, with 8 bases matching TRBD1. The CDR3 sequence is 16 residues long. After removal of 3 bases from V and 7 bases from J, the junction contained 12 bases not matched to a gene. CDR1 and CDR2 (germline): SGHRS, YFSETQ. The CDR3 here is CASSSSQGAPPNEQFF. The CDR3 DNA follows: TGCGCCAGCAGCTCTTCTCAGGGGGCCCCCCCAAATGAGCAGTTCTTC.

This clonotype was counted a single time. The rearrangement uses TRBV18 and TRBJ2-3, with 7 bases matching TRBD1. Germline values: CDR1 KGHSH, CDR2 LQKENI. This CDR3 contains 17 residues. Trimming took 4 bases from V and 4 from J; bases not matched to a gene: 14. The CDR3 DNA reads as TGTGCCAGCTCACAACGAGACAGGGCGGCCGGCGCAGATACGCAGTATTTT. As protein: CASSQRDRAAGADTQYF.

This chain uses TRBV2 with TRBJ2-7; D call uncertain. CDR1 is SNHLY, CDR2 FYNNEI, per germline. The CDR3 has 14 residues. The V end lost 1 base, the J end lost 3 bases, and 10 bases lay between the germline ends. For the CDR3, the DNA is TGTGCCAGCAGTGAAGATCAGTCTATCTACGAGCAGTACTTC. Translated, it gives CASSEDQSIYEQYF.

The table lists this clonotype with a few counts. The chain couples TRBV7-3 to TRBJ2-3; 10 nucleotides align to TRBD2. V trimming: 5 bases; J trimming: 3 bases; junction bases outside the gene matches: 14. In germline, CDR1 is SGHTA, CDR2 FQGTGA. This CDR3 contains 18 residues. Here the CDR3 DNA reads TGTGCCAGCAGCAAAACGGGGCTAGCGGGAGCGGGGACAGATACGCAGTATTTT. Protein sequence: CASSKTGLAGAGTDTQYF.

The rearrangement joins TRBV4-3 to TRBJ2-1, with 7 nucleotides matching TRBD2. The CDR3 length is 16 residues. J was trimmed by 3 bases and V by 3 bases; bases with no gene match: 8. From germline, CDR1 is LGHNA and CDR2 YSLEER. The CDR3 sequence is CASSQAVGGIYNEQFF. CDR3 DNA: TGCGCCAGCAGCCAGGCAGTGGGGGGGATCTACAATGAGCAGTTCTTC.

The rearrangement uses TRBV28 and TRBJ1-2, with D uncertain. The V gene's germline CDR1 is MDHEN and CDR2 SYDVKM. This CDR3 has 14 amino acids. The germline V and J ends were trimmed by 4 bases and 5 bases, with 14 bases remaining between them. CDR3: CASSSRASLYGYTF. The CDR3 bases are TGTGCCAGCAGTTCCAGAGCGTCACTATATGGCTACACCTTC.